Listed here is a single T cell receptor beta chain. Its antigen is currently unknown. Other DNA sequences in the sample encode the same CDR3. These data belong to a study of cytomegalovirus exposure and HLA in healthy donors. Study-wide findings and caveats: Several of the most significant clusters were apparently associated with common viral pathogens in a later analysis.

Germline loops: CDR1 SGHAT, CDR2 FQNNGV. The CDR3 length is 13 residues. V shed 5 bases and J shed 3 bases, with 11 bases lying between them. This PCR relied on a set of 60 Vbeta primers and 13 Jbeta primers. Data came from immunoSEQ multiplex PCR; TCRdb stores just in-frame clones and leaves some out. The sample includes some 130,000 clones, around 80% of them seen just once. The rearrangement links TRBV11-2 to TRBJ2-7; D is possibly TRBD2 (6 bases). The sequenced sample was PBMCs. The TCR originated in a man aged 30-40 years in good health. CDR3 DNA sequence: TGTGCCAGCAGCCCAGGGACTGACTACGAGCAGTACTTC. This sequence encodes CASSPGTDYEQYF.